This is a list of T cell receptor beta chains from one sample in a study of T cells in Graves' hyperthyroidism and ophthalmopathy. Each CDR3 protein is one row after TCRdb ran MiXCR on the multiplex PCR reads. The sample holds around 480,000 distinct CDR3 sequences, around an eighth seen once. The material sequenced was blood. The receptors were sampled from a woman aged 18-29 years with Graves' hyperthyroidism. CDR3s include the opening cysteine and the closing phenylalanine or tryptophan. A D gene is named only where the DNA matches it firmly. Clone size, where shown, is once, few, many, or a class for clones that have expanded.

CDR3 DNA,CDR3 protein,CDR3 length,J gene,clone size,V gene,D gene
TGTGCCAGCAGCTCCCATCTAAGCGATAACTATGGCTACACCTTC,CASSSHLSDNYGYTF,15,TRBJ1-2,many,TRBV7-6,NA
TGTGCCGGCAGCCGCAGCTCCTACGAGCAGTACTTC,CAGSRSSYEQYF,12,TRBJ2-7,NA,TRBV12-3/TRBV12-4,NA
TGTGCCAGCAGCTATCCGGGCCCTCAAGAGACCCAGTACTTC,CASSYPGPQETQYF,14,TRBJ2-5,NA,TRBV7-6,NA
TGTGCCAGCAGCCAAGATAGGAGGTCTAGCGGGACGAACACCGGGGAGCTGTTTTTT,CASSQDRRSSGTNTGELFF,19,TRBJ2-2,few,TRBV3-1,TRBD2
TGTGCCAGCAGTGGTCAGAGATACGAGCAGTACTTC,CASSGQRYEQYF,12,TRBJ2-7,many,TRBV14,NA
TGTGCCAGCAGCGCAGTACCGGTGGGCGGGAGGAGAGAGACCCAGTACTTC,CASSAVPVGGRRETQYF,17,TRBJ2-5,NA,TRBV9,TRBD2
TGTGCCAGCAACCAATGGGGGGGAAGATCTGAAGCTTTCTTT,CASNQWGGRSEAFF,14,TRBJ1-1,many,TRBV2,NA
TGTGCCAGCAGCCAAGATCGGGGGACAGGGGATTCACCCCTCCACTTT,CASSQDRGTGDSPLHF,16,TRBJ1-6,many,TRBV3-1,TRBD1
TGTGCCAGCACTGTTACTCCCTACAATGAGCAGTTCTTC,CASTVTPYNEQFF,13,TRBJ2-1,many,TRBV6-2/TRBV6-3,NA
TGTGCCACCAGCCTGACTAGCGGGTTCGAGGAGTTCTTC,CATSLTSGFEEFF,13,TRBJ2-1,many,TRBV7-9,TRBD2
TGTGCCAGCAGCACACAGGGAAAAGAGACCCAGTACTTC,CASSTQGKETQYF,13,TRBJ2-5,many,TRBV3-1,NA
TGCAGCGTTGAAACCTATGAAAAACTGTTTTTT,CSVETYEKLFF,11,TRBJ1-4,many,TRBV29-1,NA
TGTGCCAGCAGCGGGGTAGCGGGACCCACCGGGGAGCTGTTTTTT,CASSGVAGPTGELFF,15,TRBJ2-2,NA,TRBV7-9,TRBD2
TGTGCCAGCAGCCCCTATGGGACGAACACCGGGGAGCTGTTTTTT,CASSPYGTNTGELFF,15,TRBJ2-2,many,TRBV13,NA
TGTGCCAGCACCAGCGGGAGGCCGGGGGATACGCAGTATTTT,CASTSGRPGDTQYF,14,TRBJ2-3,NA,TRBV6-2/TRBV6-3,TRBD2
TGTGCCAGCAGTCGGGCTAACAATGAGCAGTTCTTC,CASSRANNEQFF,12,TRBJ2-1,few,TRBV25-1,NA
TGTGCCAGCAGAATGACTAGTACCGGGGAGCTGTTTTTT,CASRMTSTGELFF,13,TRBJ2-2,NA,TRBV27,NA
TGCAGCGTGGCAGGGGAGGAATATGGCTACACCTTC,CSVAGEEYGYTF,12,TRBJ1-2,many,TRBV29-1,NA
TGTGCCACCAGTGACCCCAGGGGGGCAGATACGCAGTATTTT,CATSDPRGADTQYF,14,TRBJ2-3,many,TRBV24-1,NA
TGCGCCAGCAGCTTGGAGCAGAACTATGGCTACACCTTC,CASSLEQNYGYTF,13,TRBJ1-2,many,TRBV5-1,NA
TGTGCCAGCAGCTCAGGATGGGCGGGAGAGACCGGGGAGCTGTTTTTT,CASSSGWAGETGELFF,16,TRBJ2-2,NA,TRBV7-3,TRBD2
TGTGCCAGCAGAGGACGGACAGGGGGCTGGTATGGCTACACCTTC,CASRGRTGGWYGYTF,15,TRBJ1-2,many,TRBV9,TRBD1
TGCAGTGCTCCCCTGGACGGTCACACTGAAGCTTTCTTT,CSAPLDGHTEAFF,13,TRBJ1-1,NA,TRBV20-1,NA
TGTGCCACTTCGTTTGTGGGATCCACAGATACGCAGTATTTT,CATSFVGSTDTQYF,14,TRBJ2-3,few,TRBV24-1,NA
TGTGCCAGCAGTTATAACACAAACACTGAAGCTTTCTTT,CASSYNTNTEAFF,13,TRBJ1-1,many,TRBV27,NA
TGTGCCAGCAGTTATAGGGGGGACGGTGGGTACGAGCAGCACTTC,CASSYRGDGGYEQHF,15,TRBJ2-7,few,TRBV6-1,NA
TGCAGCGTTGCGCCCAATAGGGTTGGATATGGCTACACCTTC,CSVAPNRVGYGYTF,14,TRBJ1-2,many,TRBV29-1,NA
TGTGCCAGCAGTTACGGGGCATTATCCCAAGAGACCCAGTACTTC,CASSYGALSQETQYF,15,TRBJ2-5,many,TRBV6-1,NA
TGTGCCTGGGGGGGGGACTCCGACGCCGCAGATACGCAGTATTTT,CAWGGDSDAADTQYF,15,TRBJ2-3,NA,TRBV30,TRBD2
TGTGCCAGCAGTGAGGGACAGGGAAGCTATGGCTACACCTTC,CASSEGQGSYGYTF,14,TRBJ1-2,many,TRBV2,TRBD1
TGTGCCAGCAGTTTTTGGGACAGCAGCGAAGCTTTCTTT,CASSFWDSSEAFF,13,TRBJ1-1,many,TRBV12-3/TRBV12-4,TRBD1
TGCAGCGTTGACGGGGGACTCTACAATGAGCAGTTCTTC,CSVDGGLYNEQFF,13,TRBJ2-1,many,TRBV29-1,NA
TGTGCCAGCATGGAGCAATTTAACACTGAAGCTTTCTTT,CASMEQFNTEAFF,13,TRBJ1-1,many,TRBV2,NA
TGTGCCAGCAGTCTACCGGGACTAGCGGGAGTGTTAGATACGCAGTATTTT,CASSLPGLAGVLDTQYF,17,TRBJ2-3,many,TRBV6-1,TRBD2
TGTGCCAGCCGGGGACTAGCGGGATACAATGAGCAGTTCTTC,CASRGLAGYNEQFF,14,TRBJ2-1,many,TRBV2,TRBD2
TGTGCCACCAGTGATTTGCTCGCTTCGACGCAGTATTTT,CATSDLLASTQYF,13,TRBJ2-3,few,TRBV24-1,NA
TGTGCCAGCAGTGAAAGGCAGGGGGGATATTATAGCAATCAGCCCCAGCATTTT,CASSERQGGYYSNQPQHF,18,TRBJ1-5,many,TRBV2,TRBD1
TGTGCCTGGATAGGCGGGAAACTAGGGACCGGGGAGCTGTTTTTT,CAWIGGKLGTGELFF,15,TRBJ2-2,NA,TRBV30,NA
TGTGCCAGTAGTATAGCGGTGCGTCAAGAGACCCAGTACTTC,CASSIAVRQETQYF,14,TRBJ2-5,many,TRBV19,NA
TGTGCCAGCAGCCAAGCGGACAGTTCCTATGGCTACACCTTC,CASSQADSSYGYTF,14,TRBJ1-2,NA,TRBV3-1,NA
TGTGCCAGCAGCCAAGGCCGGGGACTAGCGGGGTACAATGAGCAGTTCTTC,CASSQGRGLAGYNEQFF,17,TRBJ2-1,few,TRBV3-1,TRBD2
TGTGCCAGCACCGCGGGCACTAACACCGGGGAGCTGTTTTTT,CASTAGTNTGELFF,14,TRBJ2-2,many,TRBV6-1,NA
TGCAGTGCTAGGACCCTAGTGAATGGGAACACCGGGGAGCTGTTTTTT,CSARTLVNGNTGELFF,16,TRBJ2-2,many,TRBV20-1,NA